This T cell receptor beta chain derives from a study of T cells in Graves' hyperthyroidism and ophthalmopathy. The authors deemed Graves' hyperthyroidism stable absent ophthalmopathy progression within 18 months. Template material for amplifying TCR beta CDR3 regions consisted of RNA transcripts. The TCR CDR3 was amplified in a first-round RT-PCR using the HTBI primer set. TCRdb recomputed calls from the multiplex PCR reads with MiXCR, one row per CDR3 protein. The sample carries hundreds of thousands of distinct CDR3 sequences, around 15% recorded once. The clonotype comes from a woman aged 25 to 39 with Graves' hyperthyroidism. The sequenced sample was blood.

Here the CDR3 reads CASSLGPGLAANEQFF. DNA for the CDR3: TGTGCCAGCAGCTTAGGTCCGGGACTAGCGGCCAATGAGCAGTTCTTC. The chain combines TRBV7-9 with TRBJ2-1; TRBD2 matches at 11 bases. This CDR3 comprises 16 residues. With V trimmed by 1 base and J by 6 bases, 5 bases remained unmatched. Per the germline V gene, CDR1 is SEHNR and CDR2 is FQNEAQ (reference sequence).